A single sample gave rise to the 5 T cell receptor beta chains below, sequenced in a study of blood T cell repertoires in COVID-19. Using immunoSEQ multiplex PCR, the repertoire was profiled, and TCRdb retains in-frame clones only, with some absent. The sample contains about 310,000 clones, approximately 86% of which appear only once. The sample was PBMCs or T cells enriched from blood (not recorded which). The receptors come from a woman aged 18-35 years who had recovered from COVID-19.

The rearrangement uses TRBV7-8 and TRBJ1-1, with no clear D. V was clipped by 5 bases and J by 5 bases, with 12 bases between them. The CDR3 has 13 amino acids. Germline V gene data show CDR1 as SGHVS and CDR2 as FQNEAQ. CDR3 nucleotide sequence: TGTGCCAGCAGCCCCCACACGAAGACTGAAGCTTTCTTT. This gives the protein CASSPHTKTEAFF.

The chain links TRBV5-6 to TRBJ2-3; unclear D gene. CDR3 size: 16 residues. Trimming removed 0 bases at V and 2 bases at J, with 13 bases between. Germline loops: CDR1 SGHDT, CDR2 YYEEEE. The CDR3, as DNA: TGTGCCAGCAGCTTGGGGCGCATAACTATCACAGATACGCAGTATTTT. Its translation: CASSLGRITITDTQYF.

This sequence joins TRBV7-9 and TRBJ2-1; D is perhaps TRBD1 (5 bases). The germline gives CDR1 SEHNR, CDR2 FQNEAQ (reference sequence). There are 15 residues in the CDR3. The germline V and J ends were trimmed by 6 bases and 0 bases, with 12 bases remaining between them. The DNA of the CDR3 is TGTGCCAGCAGTCTGACAGAGCCCTCCTACAATGAGCAGTTCTTC. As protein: CASSLTEPSYNEQFF.

The CDR3 is CAISDSGNEQFF. The CDR3 coding sequence is TGTGCCATCAGTGACAGCGGCAATGAGCAGTTCTTC. The chain carries TRBV10-3 and TRBJ2-1; a weak D match, TRBD2 (5 bases). Germline V CDR1 and CDR2: ENHRY, SYGVKD. This CDR3 spans 12 amino acids. V lost 3 bases and J lost 6, with 6 bases in between.

DNA of the CDR3: TGTGCCAGTTCAGTTGACTATGGCTACACCTTC. Its protein product is CASSVDYGYTF. This chain uses TRBV12-3 or TRBV12-4 with TRBJ1-2; no clear D. The V gene lost 9 bases and the J gene lost 3 bases, with 8 bases spanning the gap. CDR3 length equals 11 residues.